The clone carrying this TCR beta chain was picked up many times. What it recognizes is unknown. Preparation of the TCRbeta library involved a method that used unique molecular identifiers. Using its own MiXCR run on the PCR reads, TCRdb lists one record per CDR3 protein. The sample yields under 20,000 distinct CDR3 sequences, about an eighth seen once. The source of the sample is a study of T-cell reconstitution after alpha-beta-depleted transplantation in children. Whole-study results and caveats: T-cell counts and diversity at one year following transplant were attributed mainly to newly produced T cells.

Germline CDR1 reads SGHDT; CDR2 reads YYEEEE. CDR3 length: 13 residues. Between the trimmed V and J ends, which lost 1 base and 10 bases, there was a span of 13 bases. The clonotype was recovered from a female patient between 2 and 15 years old who had a stem cell transplant for congenital amegakaryocytic thrombocytopenia, so the T cells may come from the graft donor. Sequencing was performed on PBMCs, mostly from graft donor cells, taken 60 days after TCRalphabeta/CD19-depleted stem cell transplant. The V gene is TRBV5-6, the J gene TRBJ2-3; D is tentatively TRBD1 or TRBD2 (7 bases each). Here the CDR3 reads CASSLRDSGAQYF. The CDR3 coding sequence is TGTGCCAGCAGCTTGAGGGACAGCGGGGCGCAGTATTTT. Complete variable domain (other parts from reference TRBV5-6 and TRBJ2-3): DAGVTQSPTHLIKTRGQQVTLRCSPKSGHDTVSWYQQALGQGPQFIFQYYEEEERQRGNFPDRFSGHQFPNYSSELNVNALLLGDSALYLCASSLRDSGAQYFGPGTRLTVL.